This T cell receptor beta chain was sequenced for a study of T cell responses to AZD1222 COVID-19 vaccine. Study-wide results and caveats: Donors were mostly white British, more females; clonal diversity possibly underestimated. A reported finding is that nearly half of spike-specific TCRs target unmutated variant regions. Researchers report vaccine-associated CD4 TCRs spanning spike, with dominance at 160-218 and 743-854.

TCRdb keeps only in-frame clones here, not all; method: immunoSEQ multiplex PCR. The sample yields more than 35,000 clones, over 80% seen once. In the case of this clone: Its target is not known.

This receptor was taken from an adult in good health. The sample was peripheral blood, taken on day 0 of AZD1222 vaccination.

The DNA of the CDR3 is TGTGCCAGCGGCCTCCGGGGGGGTCAGCCCCAGCATTTT. Translation: CASGLRGGQPQHF. The V call is TRBV28, the J call TRBJ1-5; TRBD1 might be the D (5 bases). The length of the CDR3 is 13 residues. The V end was cut by 8 bases, the J end by 6 bases, with 14 bases between. CDR1 is MDHEN and CDR2 is SYDVKM in the germline V gene.